This T cell receptor beta chain came from a study of OX40 agonist ivuxolimab in advanced cancers. Study background: The patients' treatment was ivuxolimab, an agonistic anti-OX40 (CD134) antibody. Two cutaneous melanoma patients and one hepatocellular carcinoma patient, three in all, had partial responses. Broader study findings: CD8+ T cells averaged more expanded clones than CD4+.

In germline, CDR1 is MDHEN, CDR2 SYDVKM. The V gene lost 1 base and the J gene lost 7 bases, with 11 bases spanning the gap. The CDR3 covers 15 residues. Regarding this clone: As yet, its antigen is unknown.

TCRdb keeps only in-frame clones here, not all; method: immunoSEQ multiplex PCR. The top ten hold over 2% of the sample, which has roughly 15,000 clones, almost 85% seen once. This TCR was sampled from an adult with an advanced solid tumor such as melanoma, head and neck, liver or kidney cancer. The specimen was CD4+ or CD8+ T cells sorted from blood, collected in a trial of the OX40 agonist ivuxolimab. V usage is TRBV28 and J usage is TRBJ1-6; weak D call: TRBD1 (5 bases). The CDR3 sequence is CASSLSAGWNSPLHF. CDR3 nucleotides: TGTGCCAGCAGTTTATCGGCAGGGTGGAATTCACCCCTCCACTTT.